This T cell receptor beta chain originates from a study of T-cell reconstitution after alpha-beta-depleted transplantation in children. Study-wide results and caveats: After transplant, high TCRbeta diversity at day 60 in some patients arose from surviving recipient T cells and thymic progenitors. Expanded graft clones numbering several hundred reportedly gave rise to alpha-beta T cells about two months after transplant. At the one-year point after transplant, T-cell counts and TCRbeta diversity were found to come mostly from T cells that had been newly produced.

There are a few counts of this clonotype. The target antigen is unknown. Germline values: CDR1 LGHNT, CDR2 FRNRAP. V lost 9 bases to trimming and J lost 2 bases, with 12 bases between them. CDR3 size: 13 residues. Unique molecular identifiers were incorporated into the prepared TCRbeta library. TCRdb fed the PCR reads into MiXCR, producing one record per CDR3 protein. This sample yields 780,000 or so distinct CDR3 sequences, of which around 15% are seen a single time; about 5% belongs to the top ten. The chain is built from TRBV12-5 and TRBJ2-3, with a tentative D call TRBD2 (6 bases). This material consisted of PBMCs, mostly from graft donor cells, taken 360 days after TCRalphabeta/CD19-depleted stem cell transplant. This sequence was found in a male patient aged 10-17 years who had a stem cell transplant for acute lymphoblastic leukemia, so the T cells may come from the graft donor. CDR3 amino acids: CASGLRPTDTQYF. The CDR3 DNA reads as TGTGCTAGCGGACTACGCCCCACAGATACGCAGTATTTT.